A selection of T cell receptor beta chains follows, all from one sample in a study of blood T cell repertoires in COVID-19. Clones were sequenced by immunoSEQ multiplex PCR, and TCRdb holds only the in-frame ones, with some missing. Among over 400,000 clones listed, around 90% were seen once. Sequenced input: peripheral blood. The receptor source for this set is a woman between 45 and 60 years old with COVID-19, enrolled during active disease. The CDR3 runs from the conserved cysteine through the conserved F or W. A D gene is named only where the DNA matches it firmly. Part of the rows lack a size; the others show once, few, many or a class for expanded clones.

J,V,size,D,DNA,CDR3
TRBJ2-7,TRBV6-5,few,TRBD1,TGTGCCAGCACCCCGGGACAGCACTACGAGCAGTACTTC,CASTPGQHYEQYF
TRBJ1-3,TRBV18,.,.,TGTGCCAGCTCCCCTGTGAGAGGGAGTTTCATATATTTT,CASSPVRGSFIYF
TRBJ1-1,TRBV19,.,.,TGTGCCAGTAGTATATCAACAGGGACGGTCACTGAAGCTTTCTTT,CASSISTGTVTEAFF
TRBJ1-2,TRBV5-4,.,.,TGTGCCAGCAGCACCAGACCCCAGGGGAATGGCTACACCTTC,CASSTRPQGNGYTF
TRBJ1-5,TRBV28,.,.,TGTGCCAGCAGTTTACCCCAGGCAAATAATCAGCCCCAGCATTTT,CASSLPQANNQPQHF
TRBJ2-2,TRBV5-1,.,.,TGCGCCAGCAGCTTGGACAGACCGAACACCGGGGAGCTGTTTTTT,CASSLDRPNTGELFF
TRBJ2-3,TRBV7-2,.,TRBD2,TGTGCCAGCAGCTTGGCGGGGGTTAGCACAGATACGCAGTATTTT,CASSLAGVSTDTQYF
TRBJ1-2,TRBV5-1,many,.,TGCGCCAGCAGCCGGTACAGGGAAGAGGGCTACACCTTC,CASSRYREEGYTF
TRBJ2-2,TRBV27,.,.,TGTGCCAGCAGTAGGGCCTGGGGCGCCGGGGAGCTGTTTTTT,CASSRAWGAGELFF
TRBJ1-5,TRBV2,.,TRBD1,TGTGCCAGCAGTACCGGACAGGGGAGCAATCAGCCCCAGCATTTT,CASSTGQGSNQPQHF
TRBJ1-1,TRBV24-1,few,.,TGTGCCACCAGTGGCCCACAGGGACTGAACACTGAAGCTTTCTTT,CATSGPQGLNTEAFF
TRBJ2-3,TRBV21-1,.,.,TGTGCCAGCAGCAAAGCCTATAGCGGGGGCACAGATACGCAGTATTTT,CASSKAYSGGTDTQYF
TRBJ2-2,TRBV24-1,few,TRBD1,TGTGCCACCAGCACGACAGGGGGAACCGGGGAGCTGTTTTTT,CATSTTGGTGELFF
TRBJ2-7,TRBV12-3/TRBV12-4,.,.,TGTGCCAGCAGTTTAGAACTCTCCTACGAGCAGTACTTC,CASSLELSYEQYF
TRBJ2-5,TRBV7-9,.,.,TGTGCCAGCAGCGTAACACAGGGGACTTTGCGGACCCAGTACTTC,CASSVTQGTLRTQYF
TRBJ2-1,TRBV7-9,.,.,TGTGCCAGCAGCTTAGCAGGGGTTGAGCAGTTCTTC,CASSLAGVEQFF
TRBJ2-3,TRBV5-8,once,TRBD1,TGTGCCAGCAGCCGGGGACAGCTTTTGTGGACAGATACGCAGTATTTT,CASSRGQLLWTDTQYF
TRBJ2-1,TRBV19,.,.,TGTGCCAGTGACGGAGGTCGTATAAACAATGAGCAGTTCTTC,CASDGGRINNEQFF
TRBJ1-2,TRBV5-1,.,.,TGCGCCAGCAGCCCGGAAGGGACTTACTATGGCTACACCTTC,CASSPEGTYYGYTF
TRBJ2-5,TRBV11-2,.,TRBD1,TGTGCCAGCAGCCAAACAGGGGGTCGAGAGACCCAGTACTTC,CASSQTGGRETQYF
TRBJ1-3,TRBV11-2,.,.,TGTGCCAGCAGCTTTAGGGGCGCTTCTGGAAACACCATATATTTT,CASSFRGASGNTIYF